This entry concerns a single TCR beta chain. Its recognized antigen is unknown. The record has no base qualities; no much larger clone is one base away. This sample stems from a study of CD8 T cells in Susac syndrome (dated by TCRdb to between 2019 and 2020). Regarding the research as a whole: Among the Susac syndrome patients who were sequenced, clinically active disease was present in six and clinical remission was observed in roughly 8. Susac syndrome patients were therapy-naive, on corticosteroids (some also receiving IVIg), or on IVIg alone at blood withdrawal. Whether CD8+ T cell activation and differentiation in Susac syndrome was antigen driven was tested using repertoire sequencing. CD8+ T cell repertoire clonality was compared between about 12 healthy donors, about 14 Susac syndrome patients and 15 multiple sclerosis patients. Broad study findings and their caveats: The number of individuals in the TCR sequencing and HLA analysis was recognized as being relatively small. In the total CD8+ and CD8+ TEMRA repertoires, about 16 and five Susac-specific public clones, respectively, were identified. CD8+ repertoires in Susac syndrome showed clonal expansion, which was highest in CD8+ TEMRA cells and was greater in clinically active patients than in remitting patients.

Sequences SGHDT (CDR1) and YYEEEE (CDR2) are obtained from the germline V gene. Spanning cysteine to phenylalanine, the CDR3 consists of 15 amino acids. Just the 45-base CDR3 DNA is kept, in frame starting at base 1. The V end gives up 4 bases and the J end 3 bases, leaving 9 bases in the junction not matched to a gene. Peripheral blood CD8+ and CD4+ T cells from healthy donors, Susac syndrome patients and multiple sclerosis patients were profiled by high-throughput TCR beta sequencing. The Susac syndrome patients fulfilled recently defined diagnostic criteria for definite or probable disease. CD8+ TEMRA cells were enriched by FACS, while bulk CD8+ and CD4+ T cells were purified by magnetic negative isolation. Blood was drawn into EDTA tubes, processed within 24 hours, and PBMCs were isolated by density gradient centrifugation. PBMCs intended for TCR sequencing were frozen in liquid nitrogen and were later thawed in a 37 degrees C water bath. The sorted or isolated CD4+, CD8+ and CD8+ TEMRA cells reached a purity of at least 90%.

RNA was extracted using the RNeasy kit, and roughly 0.5 to 1 microgram was reverse transcribed with random hexamers. The immunoSEQ multiplex PCR assay, covering 54 Vbeta and 13 Jbeta segments, was used to amplify TCR beta CDR3 regions. PCR amplification bias was corrected by using a synthetic template baseline for primer optimization and computational correction. As for the original processing: Reads were annotated to V, D and J genes per IMGT and analyzed with immunoSEQ Analyzer, keeping only productive sequences. To calculate clonality, Shannon entropy was normalized by log2 of the number of productive unique sequences and then subtracted from one. For each patient and control, public and private clones were evaluated within the 100 most prevalent clones. Susac-specific clones were defined as absent from healthy and MS cohorts, 850 to 1,300 published viral clones and other ImmuneACCESS disease sequences. The public reads were quality trimmed at Q25 with fastp and then assembled into clones with MiXCR by TCRdb, keeping productive beta chains. CDR3 protein duplicates are merged, each entry listing the most common genes and DNA. The V and J calls were not made by the authors but by TCRdb's processing. The sample contains over 70,000 distinct CDR3 sequences, roughly 96% of them found a single time. The ten largest clones represent 0.55% to 0.8% of the sample.

This clonotype was obtained from a human donor with Susac syndrome. Sequenced sample: CD8+ T cells from PBMCs. The chain was built from TRBV5-6 and TRBJ1-1; a stretch of 7 junction bases matches TRBD1. The CDR3 protein sequence reads: CASSPRGRWDTEAFF. The nucleotides read TGTGCCAGCAGCCCCAGGGGGAGATGGGACACTGAAGCTTTCTTT.